This TCR beta chain was documented in a study of blood T cell repertoires in COVID-19. Study-wide background: From the United States, Italy and Spain came samples of acute and convalescent COVID-19.

The germline V and J ends were trimmed by 6 bases and 3 bases, with 7 bases remaining between them. The CDR3 has 12 residues. Germline CDR1 is MNHEY and CDR2 is SVGAGI. Sequenced by immunoSEQ multiplex PCR; TCRdb stores in-frame clones only, minus some. The sample lists 250,000 to 300,000 clones, roughly 80% occurring once. Those enrolled, adults aged roughly 18 to 89 years, came from about two dozen US areas. Participants were placed into cohorts based on the clinical history they reported. A COVID-19 case was met by exposed participants within 2 weeks before study entry. Sample: PBMCs or T cells enriched from blood (not recorded which). The clonotype originates from a man between 35 and 55 years old who had been exposed to COVID-19. This rearrangement joins TRBV6-5 to TRBJ2-3; a weak D match, TRBD1 (5 bases). CDR3 DNA: TGTGCCAGCAGCGACAGTACAGATACGCAGTATTTT. Translation: CASSDSTDTQYF.